Listed below are T cell receptor beta chains from one sample, sequenced in a study of blood T cell repertoires in COVID-19. The method was immunoSEQ multiplex PCR; TCRdb's version includes in-frame clones alone and lacks a portion of them. The table has 45,000 or so clones, 80% seen once. The sample taken for sequencing was peripheral blood. The receptors derive from a man between 65 and 85 years old with acute or convalescent COVID-19. Each CDR3 is given with its conserved first and last residue. D genes are given only for firm matches. Rows may omit the clone size; those that give it use once, few, many or a size class.

J | size | V | D | CDR3 | DNA
TRBJ2-7 | - | TRBV19 | - | CASSKQQGPYEQYF | TGTGCCAGTAGTAAGCAACAGGGTCCCTACGAGCAGTACTTC
TRBJ1-2 | - | TRBV28 | - | CAAALRVYGYTF | TGTGCCGCGGCTCTCCGTGTGTATGGCTACACCTTC
TRBJ1-2 | - | TRBV6-6 | TRBD1 | CASSSSGTGGYTF | TGTGCCAGCAGCTCCTCCGGGACAGGAGGCTACACCTTC
TRBJ1-2 | - | TRBV3-1/TRBV3-2 | - | CASSISGDYGYTF | TGTGCCAGCAGCATTAGCGGGGACTATGGCTACACCTTC
TRBJ2-1 | once | TRBV2 | TRBD2 | CASMRMASGGEQFF | TGTGCCAGCATGAGAATGGCTAGCGGGGGTGAGCAGTTCTTC
TRBJ1-2 | - | TRBV7-3 | TRBD1 | CASSSGGPYGYTF | TGTGCCAGCAGTTCAGGGGGGCCCTATGGCTACACCTTC
TRBJ1-6 | few | TRBV7-2 | - | CASSLETGSPLHF | TGTGCCAGCAGCTTAGAGACGGGTTCACCCCTCCACTTT
TRBJ1-5 | - | TRBV3-1/TRBV3-2 | - | CASSHRGSNQPQHF | TGTGCCAGCAGCCACAGGGGTAGCAATCAGCCCCAGCATTTT
TRBJ1-5 | once | TRBV4-1 | - | CASSQGSGVSNQPQHF | TGCGCCAGCAGCCAAGGATCGGGGGTGAGCAATCAGCCCCAGCATTTT
TRBJ1-1 | - | TRBV6-5 | - | CASSSLSPGVGAFF | TGTGCCAGCAGTTCCCTGTCCCCGGGGGTTGGCGCTTTCTTT
TRBJ1-2 | - | TRBV6-1 | TRBD1 | CASSEKTGEDYGYTF | TGTGCCAGCAGTGAAAAGACAGGGGAGGACTATGGCTACACCTTC
TRBJ2-3 | - | TRBV3-1/TRBV3-2 | - | CASSQVSAQGKYF | TGTGCCAGCAGCCAAGTTTCGGCACAGGGAAAGTATTTT
TRBJ1-1 | - | TRBV11-3 | TRBD1 | CASSLGTGGNTEAFF | TGTGCCAGCAGCTTAGGGACAGGGGGCAACACTGAAGCTTTCTTT
TRBJ1-5 | once | TRBV19 | - | CASSPLTKTQSNQPQHF | TGTGCCAGCTCTCCCCTAACCAAAACGCAATCCAATCAGCCCCAGCATTTT
TRBJ2-7 | - | TRBV6-1 | - | CASSEAGGSVYEQYF | TGTGCCAGCAGTGAAGCCGGGGGATCGGTCTACGAGCAGTACTTC
TRBJ1-1 | once | TRBV14 | - | CASSRTNTNTEAFF | TGTGCCAGCAGCCGAACTAACACGAACACTGAAGCTTTCTTT
TRBJ1-1 | once | TRBV5-4 | - | CASSLEPTNTEAFF | TGTGCCAGCAGCTTGGAACCTACGAACACTGAAGCTTTCTTT
TRBJ1-5 | - | TRBV6-2/TRBV6-3 | TRBD1 | CASSYSQGGNQPQHF | TGTGCCAGCAGTTACTCACAGGGGGGCAATCAGCCCCAGCATTTT
TRBJ2-7 | - | TRBV5-5 | TRBD1 | CASSRQGAYEQYF | TGTGCCAGCAGTCGGCAGGGGGCCTACGAGCAGTACTTC
TRBJ2-3 | - | TRBV19 | - | CASSPFMSTDTQYF | TGTGCCAGTAGTCCCTTTATGAGCACAGATACGCAGTATTTT
TRBJ1-1 | - | TRBV7-3 | - | CASSSATGGPAFF | TGTGCCAGCAGCTCAGCGACCGGGGGGCCGGCTTTCTTT
TRBJ1-1 | few | TRBV4-1 | TRBD1 | CASSPQGARTEAFF | TGCGCCAGCAGCCCACAGGGGGCGCGGACTGAAGCTTTCTTT